One and the same sample provided the 23 T cell receptor beta chains below, sequenced in a study of blood T cell repertoires in COVID-19. Produced via immunoSEQ multiplex PCR; TCRdb's table is partial and in-frame only. The data contain about 160,000 clones, 80% of them seen just once; the ten biggest clones take up less than 4%. Sequencing used PBMCs or T cells enriched from blood (not recorded which). The receptors were gathered from a woman aged 60-75 years who had recovered from COVID-19.

This clone occurred a few times. The same CDR3 can be traced to other DNA sequences in this sample. J is TRBJ1-1 and V is TRBV2; 7 bases line up with TRBD1. The germline CDR1 and CDR2 sequences are SNHLY and FYNNEI. J gave up 1 base and V 8 bases, and 4 bases lay outside the gene matches. The CDR3 loop spans 13 amino acids. The CDR3 region is CASSRTGNTEAFF. The CDR3 DNA is TGTGCCAGCTCGCGGACAGGGAACACTGAAGCTTTCTTT.

The gene calls are TRBV2 and TRBJ2-7, with D perhaps matching TRBD1 (5 bases). Germline V gene sequence: CDR1 SNHLY, CDR2 FYNNEI. With 7 bases removed from V and 0 bases from J, the gap between germline ends came to 10 bases. The length of the CDR3 is 13 residues. The CDR3 spells CASIPTDSYEQYF. The CDR3 DNA is TGTGCCAGCATTCCGACAGACTCCTACGAGCAGTACTTC.

The V and J genes are TRBV19 and TRBJ2-3; 9 nucleotides match TRBD2. In germline, CDR1 is LNHDA, CDR2 SQIVND (reference sequence). The CDR3 is made up of 15 amino acids. V shed 7 bases, J shed 4 bases, and the junction held 9 bases outside the gene matches. The DNA of the CDR3 is TGTGCCAGTACCCTGGGCGGGGGGGCGGCAGATACGCAGTATTTT. Translation: CASTLGGGAADTQYF.

This CDR3 reads CASSQTGLQPQHF. The CDR3 bases are TGTGCCAGCAGCCAGACAGGGCTTCAGCCCCAGCATTTT. The chain joins TRBV3-1 (or the pseudogene TRBV3-2) to TRBJ1-5; 7 bases map to TRBD1. V shed 3 bases, J shed 6 bases, and the junction held 2 bases outside the gene matches. Germline lookup yields CDR1 LGHDT and CDR2 YNNKEL (reference sequence). This CDR3 is 13 amino acids long.

This sequence joins TRBV6-5 and TRBJ1-4; 8 bases are a match to TRBD1. Germline trimming cut 5 bases from V and 4 bases from J; bases unmatched to any gene: 6. The CDR3 sequence is 15 residues long. Germline lookup yields CDR1 MNHEY and CDR2 SVGAGI. The CDR3: CASSPRTGLNEKLFF. Written as DNA, the CDR3 is TGTGCCAGCAGTCCCCGGACAGGGCTTAATGAAAAACTGTTTTTT.

This chain links TRBV2 with TRBJ1-2; D unresolved. V shed 7 bases and J shed 0 bases, with 6 bases lying between them. Germline CDR1 reads SNHLY; CDR2 reads FYNNEI. The CDR3 spans 12 residues. CDR3 protein: CASKYTNYGYTF. The CDR3 DNA follows: TGTGCCAGCAAGTACACTAACTATGGCTACACCTTC.

The gene calls are TRBV30 and TRBJ1-1, with 10 bases fitting TRBD1. Germline loops: CDR1 GTSNPN, CDR2 SVGIG (reference sequence). The CDR3 contains 16 residues. The J segment lost 4 bases and the V segment lost 5 bases, leaving 13 bases of the junction unmatched. The CDR3 here is CAWVRDRGIISTEAFF. In nucleotides, the CDR3 is TGTGCCTGGGTCCGGGACAGGGGAATTATTAGCACTGAAGCTTTCTTT.

The V and J genes are TRBV5-1 and TRBJ1-2; D gene unclear. Germline V gene lookup returns CDR1 SGHRS and CDR2 YFSETQ. V was trimmed by 3 bases and J by 0 bases, leaving 12 bases between them. CDR3 size: 15 residues. The CDR3 reads CASSSRTGANYGYTF. The DNA of the CDR3 is TGCGCCAGCAGCTCTCGGACGGGAGCTAACTATGGCTACACCTTC.

The chain joins TRBV27 to TRBJ1-6; no firm D call. The CDR3 is 15 residues long. CDR1 MNHEY and CDR2 SMNVEV come from the germline V gene (reference sequence). V lost 2 bases and J lost 4, with 9 bases in between. The CDR3 region has the DNA TGTGCCAGCAGTTTACCCGGCGGATATAATTCACCCCTCCACTTT. Translation: CASSLPGGYNSPLHF.

The chain carries TRBV4-2 and TRBJ1-2; 7 nucleotides line up with TRBD1. Germline lookup yields CDR1 LGHNA and CDR2 YNFKEQ. The length of the CDR3 is 15 residues. V lost 0 bases and J lost 4; bases outside the gene matches: 5. The CDR3 loop reads CASSQDERGPYGYTF. Written as DNA, the CDR3 is TGTGCCAGCAGCCAAGACGAGAGGGGGCCCTATGGCTACACCTTC.

This chain connects TRBV29-1 to TRBJ2-5; the match to TRBD2 covers 12 bases. The CDR3 loop spans 18 amino acids. V lost 2 bases to trimming and J lost 0 bases; unmatched junction nucleotides: 10. From germline, CDR1 is SQVTM and CDR2 ANQGSEA. CDR3 DNA: TGCAGCGTTGAATTTGGGCTAGCGGGGGGGAGGTACCAAGAGACCCAGTACTTC. This translates into CSVEFGLAGGRYQETQYF.

This chain joins TRBV27 and TRBJ2-6, with D possibly matching TRBD1 (6 bases). Trimming stripped 5 bases from V and 4 bases from J, with 15 bases between. Germline CDR1 MNHEY, CDR2 SMNVEV (reference sequence). CDR3 length: 16 amino acids. The CDR3 here is CASSPQTGTGANVLTF. For the CDR3, the DNA is TGTGCCAGCAGTCCTCAAACCGGGACAGGGGCCAACGTCCTGACTTTC.

This clone has more than one count but fewer than ten. The gene calls are TRBV7-9 and TRBJ2-5; perhaps TRBD2 as D (6 bases). This CDR3 is built from 13 residues. Germline lookup yields CDR1 SEHNR and CDR2 FQNEAQ (reference sequence). Between the trimmed V and J ends, which lost 5 bases and 5 bases, there was a span of 12 bases. In nucleotides, the CDR3 is TGTGCCAGCAGCCCCGGAGGGCGGGAGACCCAGTACTTC. It specifies CASSPGGRETQYF.

The chain couples TRBV7-9 to TRBJ1-2; D might be TRBD1 (6 bases). CDR1 is SEHNR, CDR2 FQNEAQ, per germline (reference sequence). The CDR3 runs to 13 residues. Trimming removed 4 bases at V and 7 bases at J, with 13 bases between. CDR3 amino acids: CASSSTGITGYTF. The CDR3 region has the DNA TGTGCCAGCAGCTCCACAGGGATAACTGGCTACACCTTC.

In DNA form, the CDR3 reads TGTGCCAGCAGTCCCGGACTAGCGGGGGTAGAGACCCAGTACTTC. It translates to CASSPGLAGVETQYF. The V gene is TRBV6-5, the J gene TRBJ2-5, with 13 bases that match TRBD2. Trimming took 5 bases from V and 4 from J; bases not matched to a gene: 4. Per germline, CDR1 MNHEY and CDR2 SVGAGI. The CDR3 loop spans 15 amino acids.

The chain carries TRBV5-1 and TRBJ2-3, with 10 positions matching TRBD2. The CDR3 length is 16 residues. CDR1 SGHRS and CDR2 YFSETQ come from the germline V gene. V was clipped by 0 bases and J by 1 base; unmatched bases: 2. The CDR3, as DNA: TGCGCCAGCAGCTTGGTCACTAGCGGGGGCACAGATACGCAGTATTTT. As protein: CASSLVTSGGTDTQYF.

This clone was seen only once. The chain employs TRBV2 and TRBJ1-6; 7 nucleotides match TRBD1. This CDR3 is built from 15 residues. Losses at the gene ends were 4 bases for V and 3 bases for J; bases not matched to a gene: 3. The germline V gene encodes CDR1 SNHLY and CDR2 FYNNEI. The CDR3: CASSGDRSYNSPLHF. For the CDR3, the DNA is TGTGCCAGCAGTGGGGACAGAAGCTATAATTCACCCCTCCACTTT.

The chain employs TRBV18 and TRBJ1-5; perhaps TRBD1 as D (6 bases). The germline gives CDR1 KGHSH, CDR2 LQKENI. V lost 6 bases, J lost 7 bases, and 13 bases lay in between. The CDR3 length is 13 residues. The CDR3 here is CASSPGEDQPQHF. In DNA form, the CDR3 reads TGTGCCAGCTCCCCAGGGGAGGACCAGCCCCAGCATTTT. Variable domain in full (rest from reference TRBV18 and TRBJ1-5): NAGVMQNPRHLVRRRGQEARLRCSPMKGHSHVYWYRQLPEEGLKFMVYLQKENIIDESGMPKERFSAEFPKEGPSILRIQQVVRGDSAAYFCASSPGEDQPQHFGDGTRLSIL.

This chain connects TRBV5-1 to TRBJ2-6; 11 bases line up with TRBD1. CDR1 and CDR2 (germline): SGHRS, YFSETQ. J lost 4 bases, V lost 0 bases, and 9 bases had no gene match. The CDR3 is 19 residues long. Here the CDR3 DNA reads TGCGCCAGCAGCTTGGCCGGAGGACAGGGGGCAGGAGGGGCCAACGTCCTGACTTTC. Translated, it gives CASSLAGGQGAGGANVLTF.

This clone was counted a single time. The chain combines TRBV2 with TRBJ1-3; D perhaps matches TRBD1 (5 bases). Trimming left V 6 bases short and J 7 bases short, with 16 bases between. Germline V gene data show CDR1 as SNHLY and CDR2 as FYNNEI. The CDR3 is 14 amino acids. The DNA of the CDR3 is TGTGCCAGCAGCGATACAGGTCCTTGGAACACCATATATTTT. Protein: CASSDTGPWNTIYF.

The CDR3 DNA reads as TGTGCCAGCAGCCCCTATGGCGAGCGGGGGGGCGAGAACGAGCAGTACTTC. Protein product: CASSPYGERGGENEQYF. The chain joins TRBV4-2 to TRBJ2-7, with 10 bases identical to TRBD2. Germline CDR1 and CDR2: LGHNA and YNFKEQ. This CDR3 spans 17 amino acids. The J segment lost 5 bases and the V segment lost 4 bases, leaving 14 bases of the junction unmatched.

This rearrangement joins TRBV25-1 to TRBJ1-2, with TRBD1 as a possible D gene (6 bases). Germline V gene data show CDR1 as MGHDK and CDR2 as SYGVNS. Trimming removed 6 bases at V and 5 bases at J, with 16 bases between. This CDR3 has 14 amino acids. The DNA of the CDR3 is TGTGCCAGCAGGGGATTCAAGGGGGAGTATGGCTACACCTTC. This gives the protein CASRGFKGEYGYTF.

The chain recombines TRBV5-4 with TRBJ2-3; a possible D gene is TRBD2 (6 bases). Trimming pared 4 bases from V and 1 base from J, leaving 16 bases between. The CDR3 totals 16 residues. CDR1 is SGHNT, CDR2 YYREEE, per germline (reference sequence). This chain's CDR3 is CASSRGEASGTDTQYF. CDR3 bases: TGTGCCAGCAGCCGTGGTGAGGCTAGCGGCACAGATACGCAGTATTTT.